A selection of T cell receptor beta chains follows, all from one sample in a study of T cells after yellow fever vaccination. MiXCR, applied by TCRdb to the 5' RACE reads, yields one record per CDR3 protein. This sample yields around 500,000 distinct CDR3 sequences, of which 21% are seen a single time; roughly a sixth belongs to the top ten. Here the sequenced sample was PBMCs, taken less than 25 days after the first yellow fever vaccination. Receptors originate from a man between 18 and 29 years old who received the YFV17D yellow fever vaccine. The CDR3 runs from the conserved cysteine through the conserved F or W. D genes are given only for firm matches. For some rows the clone size is stated as once, few or many, or as a class when expanded; others skip it.

J	size	D	V	DNA	CDR3
TRBJ2-3	once	.	TRBV24-1	TGTGCCACCAGTGATACGGGAGTCAGCACAGATACGCAGTATTTT	CATSDTGVSTDTQYF
TRBJ2-1	.	.	TRBV11-2	TGTGCCAGCAGCTGGAAAGGCGCCGGAGAGCAGTTCTTC	CASSWKGAGEQFF
TRBJ1-1	.	.	TRBV9	TGTGCCAGCGCCACCGGGGGTGGCACTGAAGCTTTCTTT	CASATGGGTEAFF
TRBJ2-1	.	.	TRBV6-2/TRBV6-3	TGTGCCAGCAGCTCCGGACTTTCCTCCTACAATGAGCAGTTCTTC	CASSSGLSSYNEQFF
TRBJ2-1	few	TRBD2	TRBV5-1	TGCGCCAGCAGCTGGCGGGTAGCGGGGGACAATGAGCAGTTCTTC	CASSWRVAGDNEQFF
TRBJ1-5	once	TRBD1	TRBV23-1	TGCGCCAGCAGTCAATCAGAGCTGACAGGGCCTGAGGGTAGCAATCAGCCCCAGCATTTT	CASSQSELTGPEGSNQPQHF
TRBJ1-5	.	.	TRBV5-8	TGTGCCAGCACCAAACAAGCAGGTCAGCCCCAGCATTTT	CASTKQAGQPQHF
TRBJ2-7	few	.	TRBV5-1	TGCGCCAGCAGCTTTGGACAGAGGGCCCTGTCTTACGAGCAGTACTTC	CASSFGQRALSYEQYF
TRBJ1-2	once	TRBD1	TRBV20-1	TGCAGTGCTAGAGATCCACGAGGGGGCGTCTATGGCTACACCTTC	CSARDPRGGVYGYTF
TRBJ2-3	few	.	TRBV18	TGTGCCAGCCTACGATCAATACAGGGATTCGATACGCAGTATTTT	CASLRSIQGFDTQYF
TRBJ2-7	.	.	TRBV18	TGTGCCAGCTCCCCGTCGTTGGGGGCAAACTACGAGCAGTACTTC	CASSPSLGANYEQYF
TRBJ2-7	.	TRBD1	TRBV12-3/TRBV12-4	TGTGCCAGCAGTCCCGATCGGGGACAGGGGGATCAGTACTTC	CASSPDRGQGDQYF
TRBJ1-3	.	.	TRBV5-1	TGCGCCAGCAGCTTGGACTTCTCTGGAAACACCATATATTTT	CASSLDFSGNTIYF
TRBJ2-1	many	TRBD1	TRBV28	TGTGCCAGCACCGGAGGTGGACAGGGGGCGAGGAATGAGCAGTTCTTC	CASTGGGQGARNEQFF
TRBJ1-5	few	.	TRBV28	TGTGCCAGCAGTCCAGAACAGGGACGGGATCAGCCCCAGCATTTT	CASSPEQGRDQPQHF
TRBJ2-3	.	TRBD2	TRBV7-2	TGTGCCAGCAGCTCGACTAGCGGGGGGCCAGATACGCAGTATTTT	CASSSTSGGPDTQYF
TRBJ2-2	.	TRBD2	TRBV6-1	TGTGCCAGCAACAATCACGGGGGAGGGAAAGGAACCGGGGAGCTGTTTTTT	CASNNHGGGKGTGELFF
TRBJ2-1	few	TRBD2	TRBV7-3	TGTGCCAGCAGCTCCCGAGGACTAGCGGGGAGGGATGAGCAGTTCTTC	CASSSRGLAGRDEQFF
TRBJ2-1	few	.	TRBV10-3	TGTGCCATCAGTGCCCGGGACTTGCCGCCGTTCTTC	CAISARDLPPFF
TRBJ2-5	.	.	TRBV4-3	TGCGCCAGCAGCCAAGATTTCGGTTCCCATGAGACCCAGTACTTC	CASSQDFGSHETQYF
TRBJ2-3	.	TRBD2	TRBV5-1	TGCGCCAGCAGCCGGGGACTAGCGGGGGAAGATACGCAGTATTTT	CASSRGLAGEDTQYF
TRBJ2-3	.	.	TRBV4-3	TGCGCCAGCAGCCAGACGGTTGGGGATACGCAGTATTTT	CASSQTVGDTQYF
TRBJ2-2	few	.	TRBV3-1	TGTGCCAGCAGCCCGGGACGTGGGGAGCTGTTTTTT	CASSPGRGELFF
TRBJ2-7	.	.	TRBV14	TGTGCCAGCAGCCAAGGCCTCGGGAAGGAGGCCTACGAGCAGTACTTC	CASSQGLGKEAYEQYF
TRBJ2-1	many	.	TRBV20-1	TGCAGTGCTAGAGATTACCGGGGGCGGGAATATGAGCAGTTCTTC	CSARDYRGREYEQFF
TRBJ1-3	few	.	TRBV7-2	TGTGCCAGCAGCCCGGGAGTTGTGGGTGGAAACACCATATATTTT	CASSPGVVGGNTIYF
TRBJ1-1	many	.	TRBV6-2/TRBV6-3	TGTGCCAGCAGTCTACATGAGAACACTGAAGCTTTCTTT	CASSLHENTEAFF
TRBJ2-5	few	.	TRBV7-2	TGTGCCAGCAGCTTAGCCTTCCCCGGGACCCAGTACTTC	CASSLAFPGTQYF
TRBJ1-1	few	.	TRBV6-2/TRBV6-3	TGTGCCAGCAGTTACTCTGTTCGGAGGAACACTGAAGCTTTCTTT	CASSYSVRRNTEAFF
TRBJ2-7	few	TRBD1	TRBV20-1	TGCAGTGCTAGACCAACTGCAACAGGGGACCCCTACGAGCAGTACTTC	CSARPTATGDPYEQYF
TRBJ2-3	few	TRBD2	TRBV5-6	TGTGCCAGCAGCCCTGGGCTAGCGGACACAGATACGCAGTATTTT	CASSPGLADTDTQYF
TRBJ1-6	.	.	TRBV10-3	TGTGCCATCAGCAACGGGACACCGAGGAATTCACCCCTCCACTTT	CAISNGTPRNSPLHF
TRBJ2-2	few	TRBD2	TRBV11-1	TGTGCCAGCAGCGGCGGTCGTTGGACTAGCGGGGGGAACACCGGGGAGCTGTTTTTT	CASSGGRWTSGGNTGELFF
TRBJ2-3	.	.	TRBV4-3	TGCGCCAGCAGCCAAACCGCCAGGTTTGGGCTCGCGCAGTATTTT	CASSQTARFGLAQYF
TRBJ1-6	few	.	TRBV27	TGTGCCAGCAGTTCGAGGGGAGGGGTTTCCAATTCACCCCTCCACTTT	CASSSRGGVSNSPLHF
TRBJ2-7	once	.	TRBV6-2/TRBV6-3	TGTGCCAGCAGGCCAGCAGGGCAGGCCCGCGAGCAGTACTTC	CASRPAGQAREQYF
TRBJ2-2	.	TRBD2	TRBV6-1	TGTGCCAGCAGTCAACAGCGGGGGGGCCGCTACGGCGGGGAGCTGTTTTTT	CASSQQRGGRYGGELFF
TRBJ2-7	few	.	TRBV10-3	TGTGCCATCAGTGAGGGAGTCTACGAGCAGTACTTC	CAISEGVYEQYF
TRBJ1-1	.	TRBD1	TRBV20-1	TGCAGTGCTAGAGTAGTTAGAGGCAGGGGGCATGATGAAGCTTTCTTT	CSARVVRGRGHDEAFF
TRBJ2-7	.	TRBD1	TRBV29-1	TGCAGCGTTGTCCGGGACAGGGACCTTTCCTACGAGCAGTACTTC	CSVVRDRDLSYEQYF
TRBJ1-1	few	TRBD1	TRBV10-3	TGTGCCATCAGTGTTGGGACAGGGTCCCCTGAAGCTTTCTTT	CAISVGTGSPEAFF
TRBJ2-3	.	.	TRBV7-9	TGTGCCAGCAGCTTAAGCCAAAGCACAGATACGCAGTATTTT	CASSLSQSTDTQYF
TRBJ2-3	.	TRBD1	TRBV5-6	TGTGCCAGCAGCAGGGGGCGGACAGATACGCAGTATTTT	CASSRGRTDTQYF
TRBJ2-1	few	.	TRBV28	TGTGCCAGCAGGCTGGGGCGAGGGGTCAAAAATGAGCAGTTCTTC	CASRLGRGVKNEQFF
TRBJ2-7	few	.	TRBV7-2	TGTGCCAGCAATCCACTGGGCAGGTCCTACGAGCAGTACTTC	CASNPLGRSYEQYF
TRBJ1-6	.	.	TRBV7-6	TGTGCCAGCAGCTTGTTACCACCGGGACGGAATAATTCACCCCTCCACTTT	CASSLLPPGRNNSPLHF
TRBJ2-7	.	TRBD1	TRBV6-2/TRBV6-3	TGTGCCAGCAGCTACCGGGACAGGGTACTCGAGCAGTACTTC	CASSYRDRVLEQYF
TRBJ2-1	many	.	TRBV7-2	TGTGCCAGCAGCCCTAGTCGCCCTCACAATGAGCAGTTCTTC	CASSPSRPHNEQFF
TRBJ1-5	many	.	TRBV24-1	TGTGCCACCAGTGAGCAGGGAGTCAATCAGCCCCAGCATTTT	CATSEQGVNQPQHF
TRBJ2-2	few	.	TRBV5-1	TGCGCCAGCAGCCGTGCAGGGGTCGGTCGGGCCGGGGAGCTGTTTTTT	CASSRAGVGRAGELFF
TRBJ2-2	few	.	TRBV20-1	TGCAGTGCTACCTTCACCGGGGAGCTGTTTTTT	CSATFTGELFF
TRBJ1-1	.	.	TRBV5-1	TGCGCCAGCTCGGATGGGGGAACTGAAGCTTTCTTT	CASSDGGTEAFF
TRBJ2-5	few	.	TRBV5-4	TGTGCCAGCAGCCCGAGTATGGGCGAGACCCAGTACTTC	CASSPSMGETQYF
TRBJ1-6	.	.	TRBV13	TGTGCCAGCAGCCTATCCCGGGTACCACCCCTCCACTTT	CASSLSRVPPLHF
TRBJ2-3	few	TRBD1	TRBV20-1	TGCAGTGCTGGAAGGACAGGGGAAAGCACAGATACGCAGTATTTT	CSAGRTGESTDTQYF